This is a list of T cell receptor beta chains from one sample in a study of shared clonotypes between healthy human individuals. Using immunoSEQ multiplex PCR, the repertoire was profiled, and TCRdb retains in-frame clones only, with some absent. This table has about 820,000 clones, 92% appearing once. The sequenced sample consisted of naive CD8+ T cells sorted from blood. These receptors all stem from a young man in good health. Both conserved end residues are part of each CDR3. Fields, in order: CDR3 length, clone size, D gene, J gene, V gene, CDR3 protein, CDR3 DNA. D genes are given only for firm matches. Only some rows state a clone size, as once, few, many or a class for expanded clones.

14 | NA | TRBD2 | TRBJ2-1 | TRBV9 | CASGTSGRSNEQFF | TGTGCCAGCGGTACTAGCGGGAGGTCCAATGAGCAGTTCTTC
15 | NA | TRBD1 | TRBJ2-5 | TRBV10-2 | CASSGLRDRQETQYF | TGCGCCAGCAGTGGGTTGAGGGACAGACAAGAGACCCAGTACTTC
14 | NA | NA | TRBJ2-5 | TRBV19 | CASSMGRLGETQYF | TGTGCCAGTAGTATGGGCAGGTTAGGGGAGACCCAGTACTTC
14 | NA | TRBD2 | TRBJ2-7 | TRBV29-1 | CSVQGTSGTGEQYF | TGCAGCGTGCAAGGGACTAGCGGGACAGGCGAGCAGTACTTC
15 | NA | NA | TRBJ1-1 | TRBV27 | CASRMARGTFTEAFF | TGTGCCAGCAGAATGGCAAGGGGGACGTTCACTGAAGCTTTCTTT
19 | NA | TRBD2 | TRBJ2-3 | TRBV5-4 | CASSGGLAGAMGLTDTQYF | TGTGCCAGCAGCGGGGGACTAGCGGGAGCGATGGGTTTGACAGATACGCAGTATTTT
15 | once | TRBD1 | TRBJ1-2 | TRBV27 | CASSLLGQGAEGYTF | TGTGCCAGCAGTTTGTTGGGACAGGGGGCAGAAGGCTACACCTTC
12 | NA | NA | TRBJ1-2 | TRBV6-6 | CATIKGSYGYTF | TGTGCCACCATTAAGGGGAGCTATGGCTACACCTTC
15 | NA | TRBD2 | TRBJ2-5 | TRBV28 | CASSTREREAETQYF | TGTGCCAGCAGTACCCGCGAACGGGAGGCGGAGACCCAGTACTTC
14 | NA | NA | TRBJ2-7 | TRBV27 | CASSTGRLSYEQYF | TGTGCCAGCAGTACGGGACGGTTGTCCTACGAGCAGTACTTC
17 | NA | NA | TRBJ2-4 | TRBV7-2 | CASSLGESLLAKNIQYF | TGTGCCAGCAGCTTAGGGGAAAGCTTACTAGCCAAAAACATTCAGTACTTC
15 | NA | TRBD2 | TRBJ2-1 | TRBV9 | CASSVASGRAYEQFF | TGTGCCAGCAGCGTAGCAAGCGGGAGGGCTTATGAGCAGTTCTTC
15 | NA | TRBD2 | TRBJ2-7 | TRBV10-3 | CAISESGGSSYEQYF | TGTGCCATCAGTGAGAGCGGGGGGAGCTCCTACGAGCAGTACTTC
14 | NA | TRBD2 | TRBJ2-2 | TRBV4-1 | CASSQEGGTGELFF | TGCGCCAGCAGCCAAGAGGGAGGGACCGGGGAGCTGTTTTTT
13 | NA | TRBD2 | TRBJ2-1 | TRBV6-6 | CASSPGLDNEQFF | TGTGCCAGCAGCCCGGGACTAGACAATGAGCAGTTCTTC
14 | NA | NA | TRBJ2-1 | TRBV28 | CASRPVWTGNEQFF | TGTGCCAGCAGACCGGTTTGGACTGGGAATGAGCAGTTCTTC
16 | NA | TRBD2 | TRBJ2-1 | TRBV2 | CASRTSGRVSYNEQFF | TGTGCCAGCCGGACTAGCGGGAGAGTGTCCTACAATGAGCAGTTCTTC
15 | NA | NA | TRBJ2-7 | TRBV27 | CASSTTLRVSYEQYF | TGTGCCAGCAGTACTACACTCAGGGTCTCGTACGAGCAGTACTTC
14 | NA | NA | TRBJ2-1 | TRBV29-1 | CSVVAEFSPNEQFF | TGCAGCGTTGTGGCCGAATTCAGCCCCAATGAGCAGTTCTTC
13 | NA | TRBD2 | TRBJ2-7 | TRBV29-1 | CSVAPGLSSEQYF | TGCAGCGTTGCACCGGGACTATCCTCCGAGCAGTACTTC
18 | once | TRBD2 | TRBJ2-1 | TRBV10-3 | CAISDSYMGLREDNEQFF | TGTGCCATCAGTGACTCATATATGGGCCTACGGGAGGACAATGAGCAGTTCTTC
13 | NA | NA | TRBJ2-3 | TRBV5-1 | CASSLAYTDTQYF | TGCGCCAGCAGCTTGGCCTACACAGATACGCAGTATTTT
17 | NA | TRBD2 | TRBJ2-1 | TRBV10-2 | CASSPGRRTSTYNEQFF | TGCGCCAGCAGCCCCGGGCGGAGGACTAGCACCTACAATGAGCAGTTCTTC
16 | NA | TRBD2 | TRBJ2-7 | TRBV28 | CASSTWTSGASYEQYF | TGTGCCAGCAGTACGTGGACTAGCGGGGCTTCCTACGAGCAGTACTTC
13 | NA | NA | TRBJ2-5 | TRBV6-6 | CASSLGQQETQYF | TGTGCCAGCAGCCTGGGACAACAAGAGACCCAGTACTTC
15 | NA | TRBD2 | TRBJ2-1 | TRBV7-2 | CASSLGSSGPNEQFF | TGTGCCAGCAGCTTAGGGTCTAGCGGGCCCAATGAGCAGTTCTTC
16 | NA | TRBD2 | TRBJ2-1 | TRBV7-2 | CASSLILAGEGNEQFF | TGTGCCAGCAGCTTAATCCTGGCGGGAGAGGGCAATGAGCAGTTCTTC
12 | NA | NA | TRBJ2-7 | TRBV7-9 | CASSLTVYEQYF | TGTGCCAGCAGCTTAACTGTCTACGAGCAGTACTTC
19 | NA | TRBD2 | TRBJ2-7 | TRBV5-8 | CASSRPKGLAGGRPYEQYF | TGTGCCAGCAGCCGCCCGAAGGGACTAGCGGGAGGGCGGCCCTACGAGCAGTACTTC
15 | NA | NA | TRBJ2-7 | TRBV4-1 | CASSQVIGFNYEQYF | TGCGCCAGCAGCCAAGTTATCGGTTTCAACTACGAGCAGTACTTC
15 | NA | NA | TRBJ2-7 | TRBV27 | CASSPEVLPDYEQYF | TGTGCCAGCAGTCCCGAAGTTCTGCCAGACTACGAGCAGTACTTC
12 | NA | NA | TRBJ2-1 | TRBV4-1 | CASSQDLRVQFF | TGCGCCAGCAGCCAGGATCTGAGGGTGCAGTTCTTC
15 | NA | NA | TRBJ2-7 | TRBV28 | CASSQRAMSDYEQYF | TGTGCCAGCAGTCAAAGGGCTATGTCCGACTACGAGCAGTACTTC
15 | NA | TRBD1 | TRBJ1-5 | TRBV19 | CASSISGQSNQPQHF | TGTGCCAGTAGTATATCGGGACAGAGCAATCAGCCCCAGCATTTT
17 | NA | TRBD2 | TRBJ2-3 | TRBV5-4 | CASSTGTSGRSTDTQYF | TGTGCCAGCAGCACAGGGACTAGCGGGAGATCTACAGATACGCAGTATTTT
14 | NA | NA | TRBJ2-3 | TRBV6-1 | CASSPGTSTDTQYF | TGTGCCAGCAGCCCTGGGACGAGCACAGATACGCAGTATTTT
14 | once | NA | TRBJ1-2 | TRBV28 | CASSFSHPNYGYTF | TGTGCCAGCAGTTTTTCACACCCTAACTATGGCTACACCTTC
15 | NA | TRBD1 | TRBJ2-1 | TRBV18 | CASSLGQGAGAEQFF | TGTGCCAGCTCACTCGGACAGGGGGCTGGGGCTGAGCAGTTCTTC
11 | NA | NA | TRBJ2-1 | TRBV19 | CASSMGARQFF | TGTGCCAGTAGTATGGGGGCCCGGCAGTTCTTC
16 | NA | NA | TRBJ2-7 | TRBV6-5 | CASSLPWGGASYEQYF | TGTGCCAGCAGTTTACCGTGGGGGGGGGCCTCCTACGAGCAGTACTTC
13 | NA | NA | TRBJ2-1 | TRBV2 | CAKKARPFDEQFF | TGTGCCAAAAAGGCCCGGCCATTCGATGAGCAGTTCTTC
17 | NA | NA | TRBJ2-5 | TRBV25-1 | CASSEYITGLNQETQYF | TGTGCCAGCAGTGAATATATCACAGGACTAAACCAAGAGACCCAGTACTTC